This is a list of T cell receptor beta chains from one sample in a study of blood T cell repertoires in COVID-19. Sequencing was performed with immunoSEQ multiplex PCR; in TCRdb, only in-frame clones are kept and a portion is missing. Found here are about 410,000 clones, over 75% of them singletons; the top ten hold under 2%. Sequenced sample: peripheral blood. Source of these receptors: a woman between 40 and 55 years old with COVID-19, enrolled during active disease. CDR3s include the opening cysteine and the closing phenylalanine or tryptophan. The order of the fields is clone size, J gene, V gene, D gene, CDR3 protein, CDR3 DNA. D genes are given only for firm matches. Clone size is shown for a subset of rows, as once, few, many or a class of expanded clone.

.,TRBJ2-7,TRBV5-1,.,CASSLVAGQGGEQYF,TGCGCCAGCAGCTTGGTGGCAGGGCAGGGGGGCGAGCAGTACTTC
.,TRBJ2-5,TRBV14,.,CASSPLITGGQYF,TGTGCCAGCAGCCCCCTTATCACCGGGGGCCAGTACTTC
.,TRBJ1-2,TRBV18,TRBD1,CASSPTGDGYGYTF,TGTGCCAGCTCACCGACAGGGGATGGCTATGGCTACACCTTC
.,TRBJ2-1,TRBV10-3,TRBD1,CAISELGDRDRANYNEQFF,TGTGCCATCAGTGAGTTAGGGGACCGGGACAGGGCTAACTACAATGAGCAGTTCTTC
.,TRBJ1-3,TRBV19,.,CASSTPRVGARQAGNTIYF,TGTGCCAGTAGTACCCCTCGTGTAGGGGCCCGACAGGCTGGAAACACCATATATTTT
.,TRBJ1-2,TRBV19,.,CASSLRTVTNIYGYTF,TGTGCCAGTAGTCTACGGACAGTGACCAATATCTATGGCTACACCTTC
.,TRBJ1-1,TRBV5-1,TRBD1,CASSPGQGPEAFF,TGCGCCAGCAGCCCGGGACAGGGCCCTGAAGCTTTCTTT
once,TRBJ1-1,TRBV28,.,CASSLEKAGNTEAFF,TGTGCCAGCAGTTTAGAAAAGGCGGGGAACACTGAAGCTTTCTTT
.,TRBJ1-2,TRBV2,TRBD1,CASRGRDRPQEYGYTF,TGTGCCAGCAGGGGACGGGACAGGCCCCAGGAGTATGGCTACACCTTC
.,TRBJ1-5,TRBV4-1,.,CASSQSGGKIGNQPQHF,TGCGCCAGCAGCCAATCCGGTGGTAAAATCGGCAATCAGCCCCAGCATTTT
.,TRBJ2-6,TRBV5-1,.,CASSLGQGNSGANVLTF,TGCGCCAGCAGCTTGGGGCAGGGTAACTCTGGGGCCAACGTCCTGACTTTC
.,TRBJ1-1,TRBV7-3,.,CASSYTGGGGTEAFF,TGTGCCAGCAGCTACACCGGGGGCGGGGGCACTGAAGCTTTCTTT
.,TRBJ1-1,TRBV7-9,.,CASSSPRASNTEAFF,TGTGCCAGCAGCTCGCCCAGGGCCTCGAACACTGAAGCTTTCTTT
.,TRBJ2-7,TRBV7-9,TRBD1,CASRRQGTYEQYF,TGTGCCAGCAGGAGACAGGGGACCTACGAGCAGTACTTC
few,TRBJ2-1,TRBV18,TRBD2,CASSPSQVRGTAWGEQFF,TGTGCCAGCTCACCAAGTCAAGTGCGGGGGACTGCCTGGGGTGAGCAGTTCTTC
once,TRBJ1-1,TRBV3-1/TRBV3-2,.,CASSQDPLAAFF,TGTGCCAGCAGCCAAGATCCCCTGGCCGCTTTCTTT
.,TRBJ1-2,TRBV28,TRBD1,CASSGGRGQGYYGYTF,TGTGCCAGCAGTGGTGGCCGGGGACAGGGCTACTATGGCTACACCTTC
.,TRBJ1-3,TRBV28,TRBD1,CASSTQGAGNTIYF,TGTGCCAGCAGCACACAGGGGGCTGGAAACACCATATATTTT
.,TRBJ2-7,TRBV7-2,.,CASSEVGGPGYEQYF,TGTGCCAGCAGCGAGGTCGGGGGACCTGGCTACGAGCAGTACTTC
.,TRBJ1-5,TRBV28,.,CASSDSSNQPQHF,TGTGCCAGCAGCGACAGTAGCAATCAGCCCCAGCATTTT
.,TRBJ2-7,TRBV27,TRBD2,CASSTGTSGRVYEQYF,TGTGCCAGCAGTACCGGGACTAGCGGGAGAGTTTACGAGCAGTACTTC
.,TRBJ1-3,TRBV7-2,.,CASTTRNTIYF,TGTGCCAGCACCACCCGGAACACCATATATTTT
.,TRBJ1-6,TRBV2,TRBD1,CASSIGTGGSSPLHF,TGTGCCAGCAGTATCGGGACAGGGGGCTCTTCACCCCTCCACTTT
.,TRBJ2-1,TRBV25-1,TRBD1,CASSDQGQSLNYEQFF,TGTGCCAGCAGTGACCAGGGACAGTCTCTCAACTATGAGCAGTTCTTC
.,TRBJ2-7,TRBV13,TRBD1,CASSLMGQGSYEQYF,TGTGCCAGCAGCTTAATGGGACAGGGCTCCTACGAGCAGTACTTC
.,TRBJ1-2,TRBV4-3,.,CASSLLNSGGSGYTF,TGCGCCAGCAGCCTCCTAAACAGTGGAGGGAGTGGCTACACCTTC
.,TRBJ2-1,TRBV30,TRBD2,CAWSVGAGDEQFF,TGTGCCTGGAGTGTAGGAGCGGGAGACGAGCAGTTCTTC
.,TRBJ1-6,TRBV2,TRBD1,CASSGQGYNFSPLHF,TGTGCCAGCAGCGGACAGGGGTACAATTTTTCACCCCTCCACTTT
.,TRBJ2-1,TRBV7-8,.,CASSPGTVSSYNEQFF,TGTGCCAGCAGCCCCGGGACTGTCAGCTCCTACAATGAGCAGTTCTTC